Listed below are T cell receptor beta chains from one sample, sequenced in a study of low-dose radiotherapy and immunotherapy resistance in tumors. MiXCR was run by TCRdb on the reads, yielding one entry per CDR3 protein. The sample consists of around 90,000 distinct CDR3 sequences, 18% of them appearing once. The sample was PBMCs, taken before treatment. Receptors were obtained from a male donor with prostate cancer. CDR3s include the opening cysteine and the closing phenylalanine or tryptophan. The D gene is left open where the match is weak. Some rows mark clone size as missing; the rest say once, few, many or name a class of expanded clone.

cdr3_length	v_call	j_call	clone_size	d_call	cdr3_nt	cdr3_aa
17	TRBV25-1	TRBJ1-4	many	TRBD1	TGTGCCAGCAGTGGTCTACGACAGGGCAAGGTAGAGGAAAAACTGTTTTTT	CASSGLRQGKVEEKLFF
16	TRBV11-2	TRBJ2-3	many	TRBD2	TGTGCCAGCAGCTTGTCGGCGGGAGTTGGTACAGATACGCAGTATTTT	CASSLSAGVGTDTQYF
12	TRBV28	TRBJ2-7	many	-	TGTGCCAGCAGTGGATACTTCTACGAGCAGTACTTC	CASSGYFYEQYF
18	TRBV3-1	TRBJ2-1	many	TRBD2	TGTGCCAGCAGCCAAGGACTAGCGGGAGGTGCGGTCTACAATGAGCAGTTCTTC	CASSQGLAGGAVYNEQFF
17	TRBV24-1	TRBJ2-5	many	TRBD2	TGTGCCACCAGTGACGCCCGGGCAGCGGGGGGGCGGGAGACCCAGTACTTC	CATSDARAAGGRETQYF
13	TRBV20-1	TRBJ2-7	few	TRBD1	TGCAGTGCCGCTGGACAGGGGGCCCACGAGCAGTACTTC	CSAAGQGAHEQYF
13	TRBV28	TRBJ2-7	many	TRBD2	TGTGCCAGCATTTTAGCGGGAGGGCACGAGCAGTACTTC	CASILAGGHEQYF
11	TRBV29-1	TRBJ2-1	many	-	TGCAGCGTAGGTGGGGGCAATGAGCAGTTCTTC	CSVGGGNEQFF
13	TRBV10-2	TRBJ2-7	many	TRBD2	TGCGCCAGCAAAACTAGCGGAACCTACGAGCAGTACTTC	CASKTSGTYEQYF
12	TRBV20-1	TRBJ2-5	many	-	TGCAGTGCTAGAGGAGGAGGAGAGACCCAGTACTTC	CSARGGGETQYF
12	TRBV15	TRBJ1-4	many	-	TGTGCCACTCGGCGCAGAGACGAAAAACTGTTTTTT	CATRRRDEKLFF
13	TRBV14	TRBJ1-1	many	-	TGTGCCAGCAGCGCCAAGAGGAACACTGAAGCTTTCTTT	CASSAKRNTEAFF
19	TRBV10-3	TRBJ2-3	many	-	TGTGCCATCAGTGAGTCTAATGGGGTAAATGGGATCCGCACAGATACGCAGTATTTT	CAISESNGVNGIRTDTQYF
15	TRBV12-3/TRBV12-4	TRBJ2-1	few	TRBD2	TGTGCCAGCAGTCGAACTAGCGGGCTATACAATGAGCAGTTCTTC	CASSRTSGLYNEQFF
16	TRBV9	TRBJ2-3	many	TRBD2	TGTGCCAGCAGCGTAGTGGCTAGGGCGGGGGCAGATACGCAGTATTTT	CASSVVARAGADTQYF
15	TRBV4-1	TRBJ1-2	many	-	TGCGCCAGCAGGCCTGCTCGGGCAGATAACTATGGCTACACCTTC	CASRPARADNYGYTF
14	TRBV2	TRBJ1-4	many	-	TGTGCCAGCAGTGAAGGCAGGGGTGGAGAAAAACTGTTTTTT	CASSEGRGGEKLFF
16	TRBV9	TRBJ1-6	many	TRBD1	TGTGCCAGCAGCCAGGCCTACAGGGGAGGTAATTCACCCCTCCACTTT	CASSQAYRGGNSPLHF
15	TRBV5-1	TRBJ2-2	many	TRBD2	TGCGCCAGCAGCTTGGGCCTAGCGGACACCGGGGAGCTGTTTTTT	CASSLGLADTGELFF
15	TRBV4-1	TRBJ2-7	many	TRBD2	TGCGCCAGCAGCCAAGGAACTAGCGGGAGGAACGAGCAGTACTTC	CASSQGTSGRNEQYF
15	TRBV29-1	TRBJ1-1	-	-	TGCAGCGTTGTAGGGGTTCGGGCCACGAACACTGAAGCTTTCTTT	CSVVGVRATNTEAFF
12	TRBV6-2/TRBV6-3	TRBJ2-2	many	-	TGTGCCAGCATGTGGTACACCGGGGAGCTGTTTTTT	CASMWYTGELFF
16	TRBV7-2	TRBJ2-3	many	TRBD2	TGTGCCAGCAGCTTAGTTTTGCGGGGGGGCAGAGATACGCAGTATTTT	CASSLVLRGGRDTQYF
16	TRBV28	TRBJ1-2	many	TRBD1	TGTGCCAGCAGTTTACCCAGACAGGGGGCAGTCTATGGCTACACCTTC	CASSLPRQGAVYGYTF
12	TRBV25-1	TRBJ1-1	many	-	TGTGCCAGCAGGGAGGTGAACACTGAAGCTTTCTTT	CASREVNTEAFF
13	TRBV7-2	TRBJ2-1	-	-	TGTGCCAGCACCCTGTTCGTCGGCAATGAGCAGTTCTTC	CASTLFVGNEQFF
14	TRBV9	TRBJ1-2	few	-	TGTGCCAGCAGCGCACGACAGAATCTCTATGGCTACACCTTC	CASSARQNLYGYTF
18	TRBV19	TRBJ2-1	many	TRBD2	TGTGCCAGTAGCCCGGGACTAGCGGGCGGGCGGGTCTACAATGAGCAGTTCTTC	CASSPGLAGGRVYNEQFF
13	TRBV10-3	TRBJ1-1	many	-	TGTGCCATCAATGCAGGGGCGTACACTGAAGCTTTCTTT	CAINAGAYTEAFF
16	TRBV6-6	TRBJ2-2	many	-	TGTGCCAGCAGTTACTCGGTCGGGAGCCGGACCGGGGAGCTGTTTTTT	CASSYSVGSRTGELFF
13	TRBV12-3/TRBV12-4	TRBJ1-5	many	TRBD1	TGTGCCAGCAGGTTGGGACAGAATCAGCCCCAGCATTTT	CASRLGQNQPQHF
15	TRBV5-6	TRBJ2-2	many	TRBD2	TGTGCCAGCAGCTTGACTAGCGGACGCACCGGGGAGCTGTTTTTT	CASSLTSGRTGELFF
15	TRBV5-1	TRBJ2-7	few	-	TGCGCCAGCAGCTTGGTTGTGGGCAGGTCTTACGAGCAGTACTTC	CASSLVVGRSYEQYF
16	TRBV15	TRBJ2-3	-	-	TGTGCCACCAGCACGGGGCTAGCGAGTAGCACAGATACGCAGTATTTT	CATSTGLASSTDTQYF
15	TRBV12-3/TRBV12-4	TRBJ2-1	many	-	TGTGCCAGCAGTGCGACCGGACAATTAAAAAATGAGCAGTTCTTC	CASSATGQLKNEQFF
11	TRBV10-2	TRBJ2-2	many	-	TGCGCCAGCAGTGAAACCGGGGAGCTGTTTTTT	CASSETGELFF
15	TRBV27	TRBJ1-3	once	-	TGTGCCAGCACGGAGACAGGTCGCTCTGGAAACACCATATATTTT	CASTETGRSGNTIYF
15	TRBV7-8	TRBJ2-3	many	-	TGTGCCAGCAGCCCTGCGTTAGCGGGCACAGATACGCAGTATTTT	CASSPALAGTDTQYF
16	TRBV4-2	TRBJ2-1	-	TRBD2	TGTGCCAGCAGCCAAGAGACTAGCGGCCAGTACAATGAGCAGTTCTTC	CASSQETSGQYNEQFF
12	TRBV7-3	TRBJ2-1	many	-	TGTGCCAGCAGCTACACAGGGCATGAGCAGTTCTTC	CASSYTGHEQFF
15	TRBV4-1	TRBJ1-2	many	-	TGCGCCAGCAGCCACCCCGCGGCAGGCGACTATGGCTACACCTTC	CASSHPAAGDYGYTF